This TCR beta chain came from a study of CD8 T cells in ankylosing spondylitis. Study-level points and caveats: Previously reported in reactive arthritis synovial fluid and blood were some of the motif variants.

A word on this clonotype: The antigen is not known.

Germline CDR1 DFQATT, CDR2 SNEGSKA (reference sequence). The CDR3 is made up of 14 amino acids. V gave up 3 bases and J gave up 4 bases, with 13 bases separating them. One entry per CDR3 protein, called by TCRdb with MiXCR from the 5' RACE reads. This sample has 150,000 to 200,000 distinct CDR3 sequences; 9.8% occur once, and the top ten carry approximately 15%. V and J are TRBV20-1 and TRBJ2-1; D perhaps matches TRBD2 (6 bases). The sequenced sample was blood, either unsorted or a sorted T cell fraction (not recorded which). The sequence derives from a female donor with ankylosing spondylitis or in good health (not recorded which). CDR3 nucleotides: TGCAGTGCTAGCTGGTGGAGGGGTTACAATGAGCAGTTCTTC. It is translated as CSASWWRGYNEQFF.